This T cell receptor beta chain was sequenced for a study of molecular identifiers for immune sequencing clone quantification (dated by TCRdb to 2017 to 2018). Background for the entire study: In a replicate experiment, RNA from roughly 18,000 or 92,000 naive CD8 T cells was split into five aliquots, four of which were sequenced. The study was a methods study using CD8 T cells to benchmark molecular-identifier clustering-based TCR repertoire sequencing (MIDCIRS) and TCR RNA copy counting.

From the germline V gene, CDR1 is SGDLS and CDR2 is YYNGEE. CDR3 length: 15 amino acids, cysteine to phenylalanine. The retained sequence is limited to the CDR3, 45 bases, with the frame set at the first base. V is clipped by 1 base and J by 3 bases, and the sequence between their germline boundaries is 11 bases long. This clonotype turned up a few times. This clone's antigen is unknown. Base qualities are not provided; no much larger clone lies one nucleotide away. Library construction relied on PCR. The instrument was an Illumina HiSeq 4000. Bulk TCR libraries were generated as previously described, with the TCR primers listed in Table S5 used. The Qiagen AllPrep DNA/RNA kit was used to purify total RNA. Before analysis, reads from multiple sequencing runs of the same library were pooled. For the original study's pipeline: Reads were retained only if their TCR constant sequence matched exactly, and those retained reads were trimmed to 150 nt and grouped according to their 12-nt molecular barcodes. Reads within each barcode group were sub-clustered using a 15% Levenshtein threshold, and quality-weighted consensus sequences were constructed for each RNA molecule. Non-functional sequences were excluded, and lower-count sequences lying one edit away from another sequence were also excluded. On the basis of fitting two negative binomial distributions, barcode sub-clusters with fewer than 20% of the maximum read count were discarded. TCRdb reprocessing: public reads trimmed at Q25 with fastp, clones called with MiXCR, in-frame beta chains kept. Rows are combined by CDR3 protein, so each entry shows the most common genes and DNA. Clone size and V and J calls follow TCRdb, not the original study. This sample holds about 54,000 distinct CDR3 sequences; approximately 25% were observed only once. In total, the top ten clones hold 1.5% to 2% of the sample.

Libraries of naive CD8 T cells were built from anywhere between about 17,000 and 1,000,000 sorted cells, with 10%, 30% or 50% of the purified RNA used. Naive CD8 T cells, defined as CD8+CD4-CCR7+CD45RA+, were FACS-sorted into RLT Plus buffer on a BD FACSAria II. Detection sensitivity was tested by spiking Jurkat RNA equal to roughly ten TCR copies' worth into samples containing roughly 19,000-1,100,000 naive CD8 T cells. CD8 T cells were enriched using RosetteSep CD8+ T Cell Enrichment Cocktail and Ficoll-Paque, and the enriched cells then underwent ACK red cell lysis. Overall study outcomes, separate from this receptor: In CMV-specific effector cells, clones with more than 20 RNA copies contained over 98% of molecules, whereas in naive cells such clones contained under 1% of molecules. The naive libraries included spiked-in Jurkat TCR RNA (around 10 copies' worth), and this RNA is not part of the donor repertoire. The sizes of highly expanded clones could end up underestimated when identical TCR molecules share a barcode. Even against a background of 750,000 to 1,000,000 naive CD8 T cells, spiked-in Jurkat TCR RNA amounting to a single cell's worth was reported to be detectable. When barcode sub-clustering was not used, chimeric consensus sequences inflated TCR diversity, with chimeras reaching as high as 47%. Modeling indicated about 3.1 TCR RNA copies recovered per cell, compared with 7.5 to 10 by digital PCR, which implies a capture efficiency of around 31%.

The rearranged chain carries TRBV9 and TRBJ2-1, and TRBD2 may be the D gene, going by 6 matching bases. The source is a human donor in good health. Some libraries in this study had Jurkat cell RNA spiked in. The material sequenced was naive CD8+ T cells from blood, with Jurkat cell RNA spiked in. Read against the paper, the sample's cell subset or site label means: FACS-sorted CD8+CD4-CCR7+CD45RA+ naive T cells. This receptor has the CDR3 CASSVTLADYNEQFF. The nucleotides are TGTGCCAGCAGCGTAACACTAGCAGACTACAATGAGCAGTTCTTC.